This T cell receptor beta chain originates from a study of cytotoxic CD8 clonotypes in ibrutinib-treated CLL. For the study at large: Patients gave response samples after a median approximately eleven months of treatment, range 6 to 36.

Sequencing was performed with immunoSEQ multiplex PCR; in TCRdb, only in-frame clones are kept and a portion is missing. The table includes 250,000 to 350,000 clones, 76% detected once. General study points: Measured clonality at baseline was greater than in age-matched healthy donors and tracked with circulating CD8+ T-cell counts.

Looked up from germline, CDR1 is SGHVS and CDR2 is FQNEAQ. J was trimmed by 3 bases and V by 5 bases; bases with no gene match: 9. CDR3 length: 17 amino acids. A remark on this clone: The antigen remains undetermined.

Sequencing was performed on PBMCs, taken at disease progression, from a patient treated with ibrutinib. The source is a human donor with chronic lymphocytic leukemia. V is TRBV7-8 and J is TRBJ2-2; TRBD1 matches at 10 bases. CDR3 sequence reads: CASSHTGQGSDTGELFF. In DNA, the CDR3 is TGTGCCAGCAGCCATACGGGACAGGGGTCGGACACCGGGGAGCTGTTTTTT.